These 19 T cell receptor beta chains were sequenced from one sample in a study of blood T cell repertoires in COVID-19. Here immunoSEQ multiplex PCR was the method, and the copy in TCRdb shows in-frame clones only, minus some. The sample records some 350,000 clones, around 84% being singletons. Sequenced sample: peripheral blood. These receptor sequences come from a human donor in a cohort sampled during active COVID-19.

V is TRBV9 and J is TRBJ2-7; TRBD2 aligns across 7 bases. Germline values: CDR1 SGDLS, CDR2 YYNGEE. The CDR3 has 14 amino acids. The V gene end was trimmed by 3 bases and the J gene end by 0 bases; junction bases not matched to a gene: 3. The CDR3 DNA reads TGTGCCAGCAGCGGCGGCGGGAGCTCCTACGAGCAGTACTTC. Its protein is CASSGGGSSYEQYF.

V is TRBV28 and J is TRBJ2-3; 11 bases agree with TRBD2. CDR1 is MDHEN and CDR2 is SYDVKM in the germline V gene. This CDR3 contains 15 residues. Unmatched junction bases numbered 11, after V lost 4 bases and J lost 11 bases. CDR3 nucleotide sequence: TGTGCCAGCAGTTCGGGACTAGCGGCGCTGAGGGAGCAGTATTTT. This codes for CASSSGLAALREQYF.

The chain employs TRBV7-8 and TRBJ2-7; TRBD2 aligns across 7 bases. Looked up from germline, CDR1 is SGHVS and CDR2 is FQNEAQ. This CDR3 is 14 amino acids long. J gave up 0 bases and V 3 bases, and 2 bases lay outside the gene matches. The CDR3 spells CASSFGRNSYEQYF. CDR3 nucleotide sequence: TGTGCCAGCAGCTTCGGGAGGAACTCCTACGAGCAGTACTTC.

The V and J genes are TRBV7-3 and TRBJ2-6, with D unresolved. The CDR3 runs to 17 residues. In germline, CDR1 is SGHTA, CDR2 FQGTGA. Deletions cut 3 bases from V and 4 bases from J, with 16 bases between. The CDR3 here is CASSLARQDVGANVLTF. The CDR3 nucleotides read TGTGCCAGCAGCTTGGCCCGCCAGGATGTGGGGGCCAACGTCCTGACTTTC.

The chain couples TRBV6-5 to TRBJ2-2, with D possibly TRBD1 on 7 matching bases. The CDR3 length is 15 residues. Germline V gives CDR1 MNHEY, CDR2 SVGAGI. V shed 6 bases and J shed 4 bases, with 15 bases lying between them. CDR3 sequence reads: CASSRGAASTGELFF. The CDR3 DNA reads as TGTGCCAGCAGCAGGGGGGCGGCCTCCACCGGGGAGCTGTTTTTT.

V and J are TRBV5-1 and TRBJ2-7; D is possibly TRBD2 (5 bases). V was clipped by 0 bases and J by 0 bases, with 19 bases between them. The CDR3 covers 18 residues. The germline gives CDR1 SGHRS, CDR2 YFSETQ. CDR3: CASSLAPSGAASSYEQYF. Written as DNA, the CDR3 is TGCGCCAGCAGCTTGGCCCCCTCTGGAGCGGCTAGCTCCTACGAGCAGTACTTC.

The sample holds a few counts of this clone. Germline and junction disagree at one end, which may indicate a read error. The V gene is TRBV12-3 or TRBV12-4, the J gene TRBJ1-2; tentative D call: TRBD1 (5 bases). CDR3 length: 11 residues. CDR3 sequence: CASSLDSSPSF. CDR3 sequence (DNA): TGTGCCAGCAGCTTAGACAGTTCTCCCTCCTTC.

The chain recombines TRBV7-9 with TRBJ2-7; 7 bases map to TRBD2. The CDR3 covers 14 residues. V lost 5 bases and J lost 3; bases outside the gene matches: 7. Per the germline V gene, CDR1 is SEHNR and CDR2 is FQNEAQ (reference sequence). The CDR3 loop reads CASSNGGRDYEQYF. Written as DNA, the CDR3 is TGTGCCAGCAGCAACGGGGGGAGGGACTACGAGCAGTACTTC. Variable domain in full (rest from reference TRBV7-9 and TRBJ2-7): DTGVSQNPRHKITKRGQNVTFRCDPISEHNRLYWYRQTLGQGPEFLTYFQNEAQLEKSRLLSDRFSAERPKGSFSTLEIQRTEQGDSAMYLCASSNGGRDYEQYFGPGTRLTVT.

The count of this clone is one. This chain links TRBV6-5 with TRBJ1-1; D is perhaps TRBD1 (5 bases). Germline assignment: CDR1 MNHEY and CDR2 SVGAGI. The ends were cut back, 6 bases at V and 4 bases at J, with 12 bases in the middle. The CDR3 covers 13 residues. Written as DNA, the CDR3 is TGTGCCAGCAGAGGTAGACAGACCACTGAAGCTTTCTTT. Its translation: CASRGRQTTEAFF.

V usage is TRBV9 and J usage is TRBJ2-5, with TRBD1 matching 8 bases. Looked up from germline, CDR1 is SGDLS and CDR2 is YYNGEE. The trim removed 0 bases at V and 4 bases at J, leaving 8 bases unmatched. CDR3 length: 16 residues. In nucleotides, the CDR3 is TGTGCCAGCAGCGTAGGAACAGGGGGAGGAGGAGAGACCCAGTACTTC. Amino acids: CASSVGTGGGGETQYF.

V usage is TRBV30 and J usage is TRBJ1-6, with D hard to call. The CDR3 contains 13 residues. The germline gives CDR1 GTSNPN, CDR2 SVGIG (reference sequence). V was clipped by 1 base and J by 14 bases, with 15 bases between them. CDR3 sequence (DNA): TGTGCCTGGAGTGGTCACCTCGTTCGGGCCCTCCACTTT. Translation: CAWSGHLVRALHF.

The chain combines TRBV15 with TRBJ1-4; D possibly corresponds to TRBD1 (5 bases). This CDR3 spans 13 amino acids. From germline, CDR1 is LNHNV and CDR2 YYDKDF (reference sequence). DNA of the CDR3: TGTGCTACCCGGAGGGGTTTAGGTGAAAAACTGTTTTTT. It specifies CATRRGLGEKLFF.

The CDR3, as DNA: TGTGCCAGCAGTTTCGGGGTCAGTCAGCCCCAGCATTTT. Translation: CASSFGVSQPQHF. The chain recombines TRBV12-3 or TRBV12-4 with TRBJ1-5; D is unclear. The CDR3 spans 13 residues. V was trimmed by 3 bases and J by 6 bases, leaving 9 bases between them.

V is TRBV29-1 and J is TRBJ2-3, with 14 bases that match TRBD2. Germline CDR1 is SQVTM and CDR2 is ANQGSEA. This CDR3 has 15 amino acids. V was pared by 4 bases and J by 6 bases, with 6 bases of the junction left unmatched. CDR3: CSVVTSGGAIDTQYF. CDR3 DNA: TGCAGCGTTGTGACTAGCGGGGGGGCAATTGATACGCAGTATTTT.

This chain uses TRBV27 with TRBJ1-2; TRBD1 might be the D (6 bases). Looked up from germline, CDR1 is MNHEY and CDR2 is SMNVEV (reference sequence). V lost 6 bases to trimming and J lost 3 bases, with 11 bases between them. The CDR3 covers 13 residues. CDR3 nucleotides: TGTGCCAGCAGAACAGGGTTTCACTATGGCTACACCTTC. Its translation: CASRTGFHYGYTF.

The chain recombines TRBV10-3 with TRBJ1-4; 7 nucleotides agree with TRBD1. The CDR3 extends over 14 amino acids. V gave up 6 bases and J gave up 8 bases; unmatched junction bases: 9. From germline, CDR1 is ENHRY and CDR2 SYGVKD. This chain's CDR3 is CAISQTGTSEKLFF. CDR3 nucleotides: TGTGCCATCAGCCAGACAGGGACAAGCGAAAAACTGTTTTTT.

Only a few counts were recorded for this clone. V usage is TRBV2 and J usage is TRBJ2-4; TRBD2 is a possible D gene (5 bases). V shed 7 bases and J shed 1 base, with 14 bases lying between them. Germline CDR1 and CDR2: SNHLY and FYNNEI. The CDR3 is 15 amino acids. The CDR3 here is CASKRMVGAKNIQYF. Written as DNA, the CDR3 is TGTGCCAGCAAGCGGATGGTAGGGGCCAAAAACATTCAGTACTTC.

This chain uses TRBV5-4 with TRBJ1-2, with D hard to call. This CDR3 is 14 amino acids long. From germline, CDR1 is SGHNT and CDR2 YYREEE (reference sequence). The V end lost 0 bases, the J end lost 3 bases, and 9 bases lay between the germline ends. Here the CDR3 reads CASSLALQDYGYTF. Written as DNA, the CDR3 is TGTGCCAGCAGCTTGGCATTGCAGGACTATGGCTACACCTTC.

This clone occurred many times. V and J are TRBV5-8 and TRBJ2-1; perhaps TRBD1 as D (6 bases). CDR1 is SGHTS and CDR2 is YDEGEE in the germline V gene. Trimming pared 0 bases from V and 3 bases from J, leaving 10 bases between. The CDR3 totals 15 residues. The CDR3 loop is CASSLAEGGYNEQFF. CDR3 nucleotide sequence: TGTGCCAGCAGCTTGGCGGAAGGGGGCTACAATGAGCAGTTCTTC.